Given below is one T cell receptor (beta chain) in context. Its antigen has not been determined. Qualities for individual bases were not recorded, and no much larger clone is one base off. V is clipped by 1 base and J by 4 bases, and the sequence between their germline boundaries is 7 bases long. As encoded in the germline V gene, CDR1 is MNHNS while CDR2 is SASEGT. The CDR3 measures 13 amino acids from cysteine to phenylalanine. Here the CDR3 DNA is all that survives: 39 bases in frame from base 1. The TCR beta CDR3 regions were amplified from RNA transcripts. For the first round of RT-PCR on the TCR CDR3, the HTBI primer set was used together with the Qiagen OneStep RT-PCR kit. A second multiplex PCR round built the libraries, followed by size selection and purification. Sequencing of the libraries was done on an Illumina HiSeq2000 using paired-end 100 bp reads. Turning to the authors' computational methods: SOAPnuke was used to process the raw data, removing reads that contained adapters or uncalled bases, had a mean Phred below 15, or lacked an exact match to the constant primer or identifier. COPE v1.2.5 was used to merge high-quality paired reads, and clonotypes were defined as unique nucleotide sequences. MiTCR v1.1 was used to align the clonotypes against IMGT TRBV, TRBD and TRBJ reference segments. Only V-J combinations with frequency above 0.0001, covering about 99% of repertoires, were analysed. A TCS score was defined as the ratio of F50 (clonal expansion) to E x V (chaos), with BLOSUM62-based TCRdist applied between CDR3 peptides within each V-J. Welch's t-statistics and random forest reduced roughly 530 V-J features to under 15, which were used in a naive Bayes classifier (R e1071). TCRdb trimmed public reads at Q25 via fastp, called clones via MiXCR and kept in-frame beta chains. Entries are consolidated by CDR3 protein sequence, retaining the most common genes and DNA. Here the V and J calls rest on TCRdb's processing, not on the authors' analysis. The sample records under 550,000 distinct CDR3 sequences, 20% of which are singletons. Over 45% of the sample is taken by the ten largest.

The data stem from a study of T cells in Graves' hyperthyroidism and ophthalmopathy (dated by TCRdb to the late 2010s). At the level of the whole study: Peripheral blood was collected at initial diagnosis, before any treatment. To identify distinguishing TCR V-J signatures, a discovery cohort of 100 or so patients was used, comprising 40 to 45 with Graves' ophthalmopathy and some 60 with stable Graves' hyperthyroidism. Prospective prediction of ophthalmopathy was tested in an independent validation cohort of 18 to 20 hyperthyroidism patients and 17 patients who later progressed to ophthalmopathy. The 90 to 100 discovery patients were randomly split 7:3 into training and test sets. Thyroid tissue and blood T-cell repertoires from several Graves' hyperthyroidism patients were also compared in the study. After blood sampling, hyperthyroidism patients were treated with methimazole at a starting dose of 30 mg daily, and ophthalmopathy patients were treated with high-dose intravenous methylprednisolone. According to the paper, TCR Vbeta CDR3 sequencing was carried out on more than 120 peripheral blood samples, which came from about 45 ophthalmopathy, roughly 75 hyperthyroidism and roughly 17 progressor patients. Overall study results and their limits: In validation, progression to ophthalmopathy was predicted by the model with 70.59% sensitivity and approximately 78% specificity, a median of approximately 6.5 months before onset. No statistical method was used to fix the sample size in advance, and group allocation was not hidden from the investigators. Most expanded thyroid clonotypes (frequency above 0.001) were also found in blood, which suggests that blood repertoires may mirror thyroid immune responses. In cross-validation, a model built on a 13 V-J signature told ophthalmopathy apart from stable hyperthyroidism with 85% to 90% sensitivity and roughly 82% specificity, and in testing the same model reached 80%/75%.

In the ophthalmopathy patients, disease was moderately to severely active, with a Clinical Activity Score of 3 or more, a NOSPECS grade of 4 or more, and a duration of less than 3 months. Any patient with an uncontrolled infection, another autoimmune disease, pregnancy or lactation was excluded. Diagnoses were established on the basis of clinical symptoms, serum thyroxine and TRAb, thyroid ultrasound, and orbital computed tomography. PBMCs were isolated from about 9 ml of fresh peripheral blood by Ficoll-Paque density gradient centrifugation. Trizol reagent was used to extract total RNA, and RNA quality was then checked on an Agilent 2100 Bioanalyzer.

The receptor was derived from a middle-aged man with Graves' ophthalmopathy. Sequencing input: blood. The chain joins TRBV6-1 to TRBJ1-2; the D gene assignment is ambiguous. CDR3 loop: CASSEGWVYGYTF. DNA sequence: TGTGCCAGCAGTGAAGGCTGGGTCTATGGCTACACCTTC.